Included here is one T cell receptor beta chain sequence, with context. The antigen remains unidentified. Scientists made TCR beta cDNA using 5'RACE template switching with UMIs. TCRdb reprocessed the 5' RACE reads and keeps a single row for each CDR3 protein, giving no DNA. This listing includes 550,000 or so distinct CDR3 sequences. This CDR3 is built from 14 residues. Germline CDR1 and CDR2: SEHNR and FQNEAQ (reference sequence). The record originates from a study of T cells expressing NK-cell markers. Overall study: The TCR beta repertoires were obtained from sorted CD3+CD56+NKG2C+, CD3+CD56+NKG2C- and CD3+CD56-NKG2C+ T cells. Findings and limits, study-wide: These clonotypes, the leaders elsewhere, also led the CD3+CD56-NKG2C+ fraction in several donors. There remained a lack of clarity about HCMV specificity of expanded NKG2C+ T cell clones.

The sample consisted of blood T cells: a sorted CD56 or NKG2C T cell subset, CD4+ or CD8+ T cells, or bulk PBMC T cells (not recorded which). This chain uses TRBV7-9 with TRBJ1-5; the D call of TRBD1 rests on TCRdb alone, since no DNA is present to check it. The source is a man between 18 and 29 years old in good health. CDR3 residues: CASSHGQLNQPQHF.